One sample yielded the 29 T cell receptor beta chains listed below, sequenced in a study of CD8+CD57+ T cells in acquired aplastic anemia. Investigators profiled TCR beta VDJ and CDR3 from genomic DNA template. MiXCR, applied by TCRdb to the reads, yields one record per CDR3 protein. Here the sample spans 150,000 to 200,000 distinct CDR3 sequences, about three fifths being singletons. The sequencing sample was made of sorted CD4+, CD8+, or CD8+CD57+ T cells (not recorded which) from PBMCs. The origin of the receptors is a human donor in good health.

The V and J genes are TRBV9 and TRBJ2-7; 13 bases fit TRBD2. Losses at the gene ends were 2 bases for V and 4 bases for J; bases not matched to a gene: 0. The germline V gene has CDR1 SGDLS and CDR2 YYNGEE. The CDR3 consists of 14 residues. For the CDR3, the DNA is TGTGCCAGCAGCGTGGGACTAGCGGGATACGAGCAGTACTTC. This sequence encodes CASSVGLAGYEQYF. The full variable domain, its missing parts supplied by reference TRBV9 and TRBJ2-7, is DSGVTQTPKHLITATGQRVTLRCSPRSGDLSVYWYQQSLDQGLQFLIQYYNGEERAKGNILERFSAQQFPDLHSELNLSSLELGDSALYFCASSVGLAGYEQYFGPGTRLTVT.

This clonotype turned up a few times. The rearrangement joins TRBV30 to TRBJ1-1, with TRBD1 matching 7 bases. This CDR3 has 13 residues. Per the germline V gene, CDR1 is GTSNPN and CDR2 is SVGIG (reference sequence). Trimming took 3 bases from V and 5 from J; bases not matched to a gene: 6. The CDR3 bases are TGTGCCTGGAGCCGACAGGGCGGTACTGAAGCTTTCTTT. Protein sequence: CAWSRQGGTEAFF.

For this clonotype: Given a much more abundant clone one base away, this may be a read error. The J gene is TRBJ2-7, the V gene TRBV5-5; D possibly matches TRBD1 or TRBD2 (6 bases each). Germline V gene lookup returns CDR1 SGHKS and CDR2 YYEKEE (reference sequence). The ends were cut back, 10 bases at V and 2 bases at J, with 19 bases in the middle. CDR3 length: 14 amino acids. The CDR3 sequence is CAGTEGGPTYEQYF. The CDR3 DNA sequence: TGTGCCGGCACAGAGGGGGGCCCTACCTACGAGCAGTACTTC.

The DNA of the CDR3 is TGTGCCAGTAGTCCTCCGGGACTAGCGGGAGGTGATTTAATAGATACGCAGTATTTT. This sequence encodes CASSPPGLAGGDLIDTQYF. The chain links TRBV19 to TRBJ2-3, with 15 positions matching TRBD2. The V and J ends lost 5 bases and 5 bases, in that order; junction bases with no gene match: 14. Per germline, CDR1 LNHDA and CDR2 SQIVND (reference sequence). CDR3 length equals 19 residues.

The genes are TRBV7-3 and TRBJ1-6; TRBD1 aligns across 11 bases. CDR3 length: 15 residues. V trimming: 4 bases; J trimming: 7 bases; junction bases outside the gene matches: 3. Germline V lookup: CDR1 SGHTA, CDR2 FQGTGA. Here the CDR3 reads CASSWTGGNNSPLHF. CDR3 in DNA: TGTGCCAGCAGCTGGACAGGGGGCAACAATTCACCCCTCCACTTT.

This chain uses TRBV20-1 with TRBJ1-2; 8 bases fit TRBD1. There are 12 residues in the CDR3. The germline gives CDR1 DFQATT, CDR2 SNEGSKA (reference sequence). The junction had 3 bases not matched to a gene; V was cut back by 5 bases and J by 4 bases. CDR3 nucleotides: TGCAGTGCTTCCGACAGGGGCTATGGCTACACCTTC. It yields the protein CSASDRGYGYTF.

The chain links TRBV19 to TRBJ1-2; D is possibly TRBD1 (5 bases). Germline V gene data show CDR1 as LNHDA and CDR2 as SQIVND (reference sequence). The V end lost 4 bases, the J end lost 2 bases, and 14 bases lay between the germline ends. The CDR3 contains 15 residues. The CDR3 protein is CASSKGTGGNYGYTF. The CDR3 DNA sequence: TGTGCCAGTAGTAAAGGGACGGGAGGGAACTATGGCTACACCTTC.

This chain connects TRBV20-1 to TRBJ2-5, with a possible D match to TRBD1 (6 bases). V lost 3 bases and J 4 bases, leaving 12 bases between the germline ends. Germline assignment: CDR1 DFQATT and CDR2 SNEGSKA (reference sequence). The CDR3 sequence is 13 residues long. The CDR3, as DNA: TGCAGTGCTAGCTATCAGGGGCTAGAGACCCAGTACTTC. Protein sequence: CSASYQGLETQYF.

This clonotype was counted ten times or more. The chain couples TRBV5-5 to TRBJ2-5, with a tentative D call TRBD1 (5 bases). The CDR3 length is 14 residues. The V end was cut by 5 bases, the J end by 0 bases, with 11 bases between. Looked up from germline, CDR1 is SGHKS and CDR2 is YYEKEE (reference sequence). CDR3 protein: CASSPTEYQETQYF. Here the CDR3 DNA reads TGTGCCAGCAGTCCGACAGAGTACCAAGAGACCCAGTACTTC. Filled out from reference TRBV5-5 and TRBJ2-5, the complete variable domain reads DAGVTQSPTHLIKTRGQQVTLRCSPISGHKSVSWYQQVLGQGPQFIFQYYEKEERGRGNFPDRFSARQFPNYSSELNVNALLLGDSALYLCASSPTEYQETQYFGPGTRLLVL.

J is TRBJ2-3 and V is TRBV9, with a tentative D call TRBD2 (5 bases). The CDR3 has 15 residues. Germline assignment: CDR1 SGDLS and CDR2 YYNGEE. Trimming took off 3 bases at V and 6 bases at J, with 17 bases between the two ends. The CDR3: CASSASTRARDTQYF. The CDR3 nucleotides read TGTGCCAGCAGCGCTAGTACGAGGGCGAGGGATACGCAGTATTTT.

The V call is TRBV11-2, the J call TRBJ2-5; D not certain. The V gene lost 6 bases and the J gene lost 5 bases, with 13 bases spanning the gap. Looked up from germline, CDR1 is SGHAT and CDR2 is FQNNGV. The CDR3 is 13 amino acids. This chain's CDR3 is CASRLFPRETQYF. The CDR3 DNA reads TGTGCCAGCAGATTATTCCCCCGGGAGACCCAGTACTTC.

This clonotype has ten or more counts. The chain's CDR3 is CASSETGFTEAFF. The CDR3 bases are TGTGCCAGCAGTGAGACAGGGTTCACTGAAGCTTTCTTT. J is TRBJ1-1 and V is TRBV25-1, with 7 positions matching TRBD1. The ends lost 3 bases at V and 4 bases at J; junction bases unmatched: 2. CDR3 length equals 13 residues. CDR1 and CDR2 from the germline V gene are MGHDK and SYGVNS. Drawing the rest from reference TRBV25-1 and TRBJ1-1, the complete variable domain is EADIYQTPRYLVIGTGKKITLECSQTMGHDKMYWYQQDPGMELHLIHYSYGVNSTEKGDLSSESTVSRIRTEHFPLTLESARPSHTSQYLCASSETGFTEAFFGQGTRLTVV.

The CDR3 is CASMFPGGRYDEQFF. The CDR3 region has the DNA TGTGCCAGCATGTTCCCCGGGGGTAGGTACGATGAGCAGTTCTTC. The chain combines TRBV27 with TRBJ2-1, with D perhaps TRBD2 (6 bases). CDR1 MNHEY and CDR2 SMNVEV come from the germline V gene (reference sequence). V was cut by 7 bases and J by 8 bases, with 21 bases left in between. This CDR3 is 15 amino acids long.

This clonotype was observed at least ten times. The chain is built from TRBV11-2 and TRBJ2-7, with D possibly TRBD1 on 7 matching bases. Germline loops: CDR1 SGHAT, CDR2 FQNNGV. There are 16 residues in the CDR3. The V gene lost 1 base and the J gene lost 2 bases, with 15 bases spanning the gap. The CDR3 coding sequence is TGTGCCAGCAGCTTAGTCACAACAGGGGAGGCCTACGAGCAGTACTTC. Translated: CASSLVTTGEAYEQYF.

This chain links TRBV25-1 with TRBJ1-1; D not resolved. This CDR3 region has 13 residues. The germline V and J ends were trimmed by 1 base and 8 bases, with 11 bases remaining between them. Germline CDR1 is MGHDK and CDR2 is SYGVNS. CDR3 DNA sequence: TGTGCCAGCAGTGAATCAAGGGCCGGGGAAGCTTTCTTT. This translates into CASSESRAGEAFF.

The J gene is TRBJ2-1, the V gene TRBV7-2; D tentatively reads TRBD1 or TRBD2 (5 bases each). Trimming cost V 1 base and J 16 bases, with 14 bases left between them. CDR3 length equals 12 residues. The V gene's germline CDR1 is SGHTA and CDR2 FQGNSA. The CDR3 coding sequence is TGTGCCAGCAGCTTAGTCGGGGACCCCCAATTCTTC. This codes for CASSLVGDPQFF.

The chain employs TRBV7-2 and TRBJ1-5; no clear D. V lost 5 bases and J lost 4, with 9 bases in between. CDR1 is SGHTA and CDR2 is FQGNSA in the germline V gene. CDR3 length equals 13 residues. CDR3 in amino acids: CASSQQRNQPQHF. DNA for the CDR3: TGTGCCAGCAGCCAACAGAGAAATCAGCCCCAGCATTTT.

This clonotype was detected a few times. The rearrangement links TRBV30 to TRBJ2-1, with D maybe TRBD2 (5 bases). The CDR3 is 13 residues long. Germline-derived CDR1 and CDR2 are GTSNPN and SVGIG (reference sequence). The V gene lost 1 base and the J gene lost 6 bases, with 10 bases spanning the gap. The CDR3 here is CAWSEDSSNEQFF. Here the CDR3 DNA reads TGTGCCTGGAGTGAGGACTCCAGCAATGAGCAGTTCTTC.

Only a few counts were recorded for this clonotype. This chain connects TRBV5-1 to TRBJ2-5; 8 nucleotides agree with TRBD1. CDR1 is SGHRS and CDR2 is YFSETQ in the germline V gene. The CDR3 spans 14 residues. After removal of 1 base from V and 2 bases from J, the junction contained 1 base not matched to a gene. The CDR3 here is CASSLTGGQETQYF. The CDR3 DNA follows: TGCGCCAGCAGCTTGACAGGGGGTCAAGAGACCCAGTACTTC.

The DNA for the CDR3 is TGTGCCAGCAGCTTAGGTTTAGCGGGAGGTGCAGATACGCAGTATTTT. Translating it yields CASSLGLAGGADTQYF. The V and J genes are TRBV7-9 and TRBJ2-3, with 10 nucleotides matching TRBD2. CDR1 is SEHNR, CDR2 FQNEAQ, per germline (reference sequence). This CDR3 is 16 amino acids long. The J segment lost 4 bases and the V segment lost 1 base, leaving 5 bases of the junction unmatched.

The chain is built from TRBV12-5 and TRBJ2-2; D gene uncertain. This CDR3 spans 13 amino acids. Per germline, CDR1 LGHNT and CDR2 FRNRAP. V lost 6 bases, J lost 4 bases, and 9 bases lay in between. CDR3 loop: CASGQLSTGELFF. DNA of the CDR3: TGTGCTAGTGGCCAACTAAGCACCGGGGAGCTGTTTTTT.

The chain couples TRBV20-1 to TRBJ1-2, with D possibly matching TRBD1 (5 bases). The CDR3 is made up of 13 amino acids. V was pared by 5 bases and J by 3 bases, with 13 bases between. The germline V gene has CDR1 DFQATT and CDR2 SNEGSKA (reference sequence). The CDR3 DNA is TGCAGTGCTGGGGGGGGGACGGACTATGGCTACACCTTC. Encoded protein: CSAGGGTDYGYTF.

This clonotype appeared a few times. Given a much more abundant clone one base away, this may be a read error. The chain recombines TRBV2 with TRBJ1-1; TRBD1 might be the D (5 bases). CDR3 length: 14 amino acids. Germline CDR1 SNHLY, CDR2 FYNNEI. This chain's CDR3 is CASIAGTMNTGAFF. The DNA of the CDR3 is TGTGCCAGCATCGCCGGGACCATGAACACTGGAGCTTTCTTT.

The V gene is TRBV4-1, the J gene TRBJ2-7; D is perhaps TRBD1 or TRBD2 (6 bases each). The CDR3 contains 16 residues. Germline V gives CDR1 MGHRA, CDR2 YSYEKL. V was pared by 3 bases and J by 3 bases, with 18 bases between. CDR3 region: CASSQGAGRGIYEQYF. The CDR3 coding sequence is TGCGCCAGCAGCCAGGGGGCGGGGCGGGGCATCTACGAGCAGTACTTC.

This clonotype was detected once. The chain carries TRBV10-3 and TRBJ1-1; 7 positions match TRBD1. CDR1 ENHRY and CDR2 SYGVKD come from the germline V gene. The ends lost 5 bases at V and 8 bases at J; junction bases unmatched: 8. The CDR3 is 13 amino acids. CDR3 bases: TGTGCCATCAGTCAAAGTCAGGGGGGCGAAGCTTTCTTT. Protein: CAISQSQGGEAFF.

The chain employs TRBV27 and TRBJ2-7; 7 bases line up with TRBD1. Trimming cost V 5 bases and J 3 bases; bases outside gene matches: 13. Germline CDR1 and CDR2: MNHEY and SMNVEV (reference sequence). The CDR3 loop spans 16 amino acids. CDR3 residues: CASSPGPGQQYYEQYF. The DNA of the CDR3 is TGTGCCAGCAGTCCGGGACCGGGACAGCAGTACTACGAGCAGTACTTC.

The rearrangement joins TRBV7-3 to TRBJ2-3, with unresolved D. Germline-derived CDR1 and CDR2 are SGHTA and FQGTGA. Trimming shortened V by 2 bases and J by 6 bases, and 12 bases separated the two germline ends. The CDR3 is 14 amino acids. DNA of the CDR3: TGTGCCAGCAGCTTAGCCATAGGGTGGGATACGCAGTATTTT. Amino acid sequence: CASSLAIGWDTQYF.

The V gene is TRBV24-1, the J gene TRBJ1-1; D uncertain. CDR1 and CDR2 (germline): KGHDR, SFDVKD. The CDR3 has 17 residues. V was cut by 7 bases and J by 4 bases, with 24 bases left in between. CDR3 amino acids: CATSLAPGRASGTEAFF. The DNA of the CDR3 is TGTGCCACCAGCCTCGCTCCTGGGCGGGCCTCGGGCACTGAAGCTTTCTTT.

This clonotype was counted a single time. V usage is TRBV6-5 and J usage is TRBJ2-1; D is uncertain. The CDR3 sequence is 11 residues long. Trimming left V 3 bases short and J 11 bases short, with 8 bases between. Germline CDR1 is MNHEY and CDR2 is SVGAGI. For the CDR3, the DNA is TGTGCCAGCAGTTATCAAGGGCAGCAGTTCTTC. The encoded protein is CASSYQGQQFF.